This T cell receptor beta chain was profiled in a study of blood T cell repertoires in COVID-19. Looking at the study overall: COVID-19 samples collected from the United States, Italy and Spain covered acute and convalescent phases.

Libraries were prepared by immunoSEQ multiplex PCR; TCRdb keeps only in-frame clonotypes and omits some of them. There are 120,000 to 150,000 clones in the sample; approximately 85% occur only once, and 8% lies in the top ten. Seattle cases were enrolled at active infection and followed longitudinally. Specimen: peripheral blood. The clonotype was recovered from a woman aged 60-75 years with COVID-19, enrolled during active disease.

The DNA for the CDR3 is TGTGCCAGCAGCTTAGGCGGGACCTACGAGCAGTACTTC. Its protein is CASSLGGTYEQYF. The chain carries TRBV7-3 and TRBJ2-7, with D possibly TRBD2 on 6 matching bases. The CDR3 has 13 residues. From germline, CDR1 is SGHTA and CDR2 FQGTGA. The germline V and J ends were trimmed by 2 bases and 2 bases, with 7 bases remaining between them.